These 15 T cell receptor beta chains were all obtained from the same sample, sequenced in a study of identical twins. TCRdb fed the 5' RACE reads into MiXCR, producing one record per CDR3 protein. This table has 1.5 million or so distinct CDR3 sequences, about 32% appearing once. The sample was cord blood. These receptors came from a newborn girl in good health.

This chain joins TRBV10-3 and TRBJ2-7, with TRBD2 matching 9 bases. The CDR3 loop spans 15 amino acids. Germline-derived CDR1 and CDR2 are ENHRY and SYGVKD. Trimming cost V 3 bases and J 2 bases; bases outside gene matches: 5. Written as DNA, the CDR3 is TGTGCCATCAGTGATAATAGCGGGGGACCCTACGAGCAGTACTTC. As protein: CAISDNSGGPYEQYF.

The V call is TRBV18, the J call TRBJ2-7, with D maybe TRBD2 (6 bases). Matching the DNA end better, TRBJ2-5 makes the J call doubtful. CDR3 length: 15 residues. Germline V gene data show CDR1 as KGHSH and CDR2 as LQKENI. DNA for the CDR3: TGTGCCAGCTCACCGTTGGCGGGGCCGAGAGAGACCCAGTACTTC. This sequence encodes CASSPLAGPRETQYF.

V and J are TRBV10-3 and TRBJ1-3; 10 bases are a match to TRBD1. Germline V gives CDR1 ENHRY, CDR2 SYGVKD. J lost 3 bases, V lost 4 bases, and 3 bases had no gene match. The CDR3 runs 15 residues. The CDR3 DNA reads as TGTGCCATCAGTGGACAGGGGGCGCGTGGAAACACCATATATTTT. This codes for CAISGQGARGNTIYF.

The chain uses TRBV2 and TRBJ1-2, with a possible D match to TRBD1 (6 bases). Trimming shortened V by 5 bases and J by 8 bases, and 15 bases separated the two germline ends. The CDR3 contains 13 residues. Germline V gene lookup returns CDR1 SNHLY and CDR2 FYNNEI. The CDR3 DNA follows: TGTGCCAGCAGTAAGGGGGAAGTAGACGGCTACACCTTC. Encoded protein: CASSKGEVDGYTF.

This clonotype has just a few counts. The chain links TRBV12-3 or TRBV12-4 to TRBJ1-5; D not resolved. V dropped 5 bases and J dropped 5 bases, with 16 bases sitting between them. The CDR3 runs to 15 residues. The CDR3 DNA reads as TGTGCCAGCAGTCCAGAACCCTACGGGTATCAGCCCCAGCATTTT. Protein: CASSPEPYGYQPQHF.

As concerns this clonotype: At one boundary the junction diverges from the germline segment, which might be a read error. The V and J genes are TRBV5-1 and TRBJ1-2, with D tentatively TRBD1 (5 bases). Germline lookup yields CDR1 SGHRS and CDR2 YFSETQ. This CDR3 region has 15 residues. CDR3 bases: TGCGCCAGCAGCTTTCATCAGGGAGCTAACTATGGCTGCACCTTC. Translation gives CASSFHQGANYGCTF.

The rearrangement joins TRBV7-2 to TRBJ2-3; D is unresolved. The germline V and J ends were trimmed by 1 base and 0 bases, with 11 bases remaining between them. The CDR3 has 16 amino acids. Germline V gene sequence: CDR1 SGHTA, CDR2 FQGNSA. The CDR3 coding sequence is TGTGCCAGCAGCTTAGTTACTACTCTTAGCACAGATACGCAGTATTTT. Protein sequence: CASSLVTTLSTDTQYF. Looking up the rest from reference TRBV7-2 and TRBJ2-3 gives the full variable domain: GAGVSQSPSNKVTEKGKDVELRCDPISGHTALYWYRQSLGQGLEFLIYFQGNSAPDKSGLPSDRFSAERTGGSVSTLTIQRTQQEDSAVYLCASSLVTTLSTDTQYFGPGTRLTVL.

This clonotype has only a few counts. The chain is built from TRBV7-2 and TRBJ2-5; no definite D call. The CDR3 runs to 14 residues. Trimming left V 5 bases short and J 4 bases short, with 14 bases between. Germline CDR1 and CDR2: SGHTA and FQGNSA. CDR3 amino acids: CASSQLGSGETQYF. CDR3 sequence (DNA): TGTGCCAGCAGCCAACTGGGATCGGGAGAGACCCAGTACTTC.

This clonotype has a count of ten or more. The rearrangement uses TRBV6-6 and TRBJ2-5; possibly TRBD2 for D (6 bases). This CDR3 has 12 amino acids. V lost 6 bases and J lost 3, with 8 bases in between. In germline, CDR1 is MNHNY, CDR2 SVGAGI (reference sequence). The CDR3 is CASRLAEETQYF. The CDR3 DNA reads TGTGCCAGCAGATTAGCGGAAGAGACCCAGTACTTC.

J is TRBJ2-1 and V is TRBV29-1; tentatively, D is TRBD1 or TRBD2 (5 bases each). CDR3 length equals 12 residues. Trimming pared 5 bases from V and 8 bases from J, leaving 13 bases between. CDR1 and CDR2 from the germline V gene are SQVTM and ANQGSEA. The CDR3 DNA is TGCAGCGTTTTCAGGGACCACGATGAGCAGTTCTTC. It specifies CSVFRDHDEQFF.

The chain links TRBV15 to TRBJ1-4; TRBD1 agrees at 10 bases. The CDR3 loop spans 14 amino acids. V was pared by 5 bases and J by 7 bases, with 4 bases of the junction left unmatched. The germline V gene has CDR1 LNHNV and CDR2 YYDKDF (reference sequence). The CDR3 nucleotides read TGTGCCACCAGCCAACGACAGGGGGCTGAAAAACTGTTTTTT. Translated: CATSQRQGAEKLFF.

This clonotype has more than one count but fewer than ten. The chain combines TRBV5-1 with TRBJ2-1; a weak D match, TRBD2 (6 bases). The CDR3 runs to 17 residues. Germline CDR1 SGHRS, CDR2 YFSETQ. Between the trimmed V and J ends, which lost 0 bases and 0 bases, there was a span of 13 bases. The chain's CDR3 is CASSLAGNSGSYNEQFF. The DNA of the CDR3 is TGCGCCAGCAGCTTGGCCGGGAATAGCGGCTCCTACAATGAGCAGTTCTTC.

Ten or more counts support this clonotype. The chain is built from TRBV5-1 and TRBJ1-2; 9 bases are a match to TRBD1. Germline V gene sequence: CDR1 SGHRS, CDR2 YFSETQ. The CDR3 contains 15 residues. V shed 2 bases, J shed 3 bases, and the junction held 5 bases outside the gene matches. Here the CDR3 reads CASSFGQGRYYGYTF. The CDR3 nucleotides read TGCGCCAGCAGCTTCGGACAGGGGAGGTACTATGGCTACACCTTC.

J is TRBJ2-2 and V is TRBV5-1, with 13 bases aligning to TRBD2. Losses at the gene ends were 1 base for V and 4 bases for J; bases not matched to a gene: 4. Germline V lookup: CDR1 SGHRS, CDR2 YFSETQ. This CDR3 has 17 amino acids. CDR3 protein: CASSLTGTSGITGELFF. CDR3 nucleotide sequence: TGCGCCAGCAGCTTGACGGGGACTAGCGGGATCACCGGGGAGCTGTTTTTT.

About this clonotype: This may stem from a read error, because a much larger clone lies one nucleotide away. The chain employs TRBV12-3 or TRBV12-4 and TRBJ2-5, with D maybe TRBD1 (6 bases). The end of the DNA aligns better with TRBJ2-7, so the J call may be wrong. The CDR3 extends over 12 amino acids. CDR3 amino acids: CAGSTRGYEQYF. The CDR3, as DNA: TGTGCCGGCAGCACCAGGGGCTACGAGCAGTACTTC.